This T cell receptor (beta chain) is drawn from a study of T-cell memory formation after mild COVID-19. The CDR3 has 18 amino acids. Per germline, CDR1 LGHNA and CDR2 YNFKEQ. The V end lost 4 bases, the J end lost 0 bases, and 19 bases lay between the germline ends. In its sample, this clonotype was seen many times. Employing constant-segment primers, 5'RACE generated TCR alpha and TCR beta cDNA libraries bearing sample barcodes and UMIs. TCRdb reprocessed the 5' RACE reads via MiXCR and lists one record per CDR3 protein. The sample includes 450,000 to 700,000 distinct CDR3 sequences, about a sixth seen only once; the top ten take around 13%.

Source material: PBMCs or a T cell subset sorted from them (not recorded which). J is TRBJ1-3 and V is TRBV4-2, with D perhaps TRBD1 (6 bases). This clonotype originated in an adult woman who had mild COVID-19 (a few samples of this study predate the infection). Cell type and time point are not known. CDR3 DNA: TGTGCCAGCAGCCCACGCTTAACCGCCAGGGGCTCTGGAAACACCATATATTTT. Protein: CASSPRLTARGSGNTIYF.